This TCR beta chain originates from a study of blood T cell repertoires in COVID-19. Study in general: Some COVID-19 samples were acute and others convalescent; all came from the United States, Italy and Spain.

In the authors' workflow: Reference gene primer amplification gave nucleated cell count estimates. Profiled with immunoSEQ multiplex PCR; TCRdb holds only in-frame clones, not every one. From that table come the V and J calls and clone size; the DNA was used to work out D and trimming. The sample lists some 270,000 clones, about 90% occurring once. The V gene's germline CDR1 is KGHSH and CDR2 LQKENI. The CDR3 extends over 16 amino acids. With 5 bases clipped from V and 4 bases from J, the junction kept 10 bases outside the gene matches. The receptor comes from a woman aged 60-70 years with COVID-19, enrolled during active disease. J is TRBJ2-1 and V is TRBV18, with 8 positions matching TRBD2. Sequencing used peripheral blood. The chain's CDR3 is CASSSSGRGEYNEQFF. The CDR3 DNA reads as TGTGCCAGCTCAAGCTCCGGGCGGGGGGAATACAATGAGCAGTTCTTC.